The 7 T cell receptor beta chains reported below all come from one sample, sequenced in a study of blood T cell repertoires in COVID-19. The repertoire was sequenced with immunoSEQ multiplex PCR; TCRdb's copy has only in-frame clones and lacks some. Here the sample spans some 180,000 clones, 80% to 90% being singletons. The material sequenced was peripheral blood. All receptors derive from a human donor in a cohort sampled during active COVID-19.

The chain has TRBV19 and TRBJ2-5; 10 bases match TRBD1. This CDR3 comprises 15 residues. V lost 4 bases to trimming and J lost 4 bases; unmatched junction nucleotides: 6. Germline V gives CDR1 LNHDA, CDR2 SQIVND (reference sequence). The CDR3 DNA reads as TGTGCCAGTAGTACACAGACAGGGGGCGGAGAGACCCAGTACTTC. This sequence encodes CASSTQTGGGETQYF.

This clone was seen a handful of times. The chain employs TRBV9 and TRBJ2-5; 9 bases match TRBD1. This CDR3 comprises 14 residues. After removal of 6 bases from V and 8 bases from J, the junction contained 11 bases not matched to a gene. Germline V gives CDR1 SGDLS, CDR2 YYNGEE. The chain's CDR3 is CASNTPGTGHTQYF. The DNA of the CDR3 is TGTGCCAGCAACACGCCCGGGACAGGGCATACCCAGTACTTC. Combining the CDR3 with reference TRBV9 and TRBJ2-5 gives the whole variable domain DSGVTQTPKHLITATGQRVTLRCSPRSGDLSVYWYQQSLDQGLQFLIQYYNGEERAKGNILERFSAQQFPDLHSELNLSSLELGDSALYFCASNTPGTGHTQYFGPGTRLLVL.

This chain connects TRBV18 to TRBJ2-1, with 9 bases identical to TRBD2. There are 16 residues in the CDR3. Germline-derived CDR1 and CDR2 are KGHSH and LQKENI. The ends lost 1 base at V and 8 bases at J; junction bases unmatched: 9. In nucleotides, the CDR3 is TGTGCCAGCTCACCACGGGGCAGCGGGAGGATGCATGAGCAGTTCTTC. Its protein is CASSPRGSGRMHEQFF.

This chain joins TRBV6-5 and TRBJ1-4; TRBD1 agrees at 10 bases. From germline, CDR1 is MNHEY and CDR2 SVGAGI. The CDR3 covers 14 residues. V lost 7 bases, J lost 5 bases, and 4 bases stayed unmatched. The CDR3 DNA is TGTGCCAGCATGCGGGACAGGGGAAATGAAAAACTGTTTTTT. Translating it yields CASMRDRGNEKLFF.

J is TRBJ1-4 and V is TRBV12-3 or TRBV12-4; no definite D call. CDR3 length: 11 amino acids. Between the trimmed V and J ends, which lost 1 base and 8 bases, there was a span of 2 bases. The CDR3 protein is CASSLVEKLFF. In nucleotides, the CDR3 is TGTGCCAGCAGTTTAGTAGAAAAACTGTTTTTT.

V and J are TRBV12-3 or TRBV12-4 and TRBJ2-5, with D possibly TRBD2 on 6 matching bases. V lost 0 bases and J lost 4, with 6 bases in between. The CDR3 extends over 13 amino acids. The CDR3 loop is CASSLARGETQYF. CDR3 bases: TGTGCCAGCAGTTTAGCGCGGGGAGAGACCCAGTACTTC.

The genes are TRBV11-3 and TRBJ2-1; 11 bases line up with TRBD2. Germline lookup yields CDR1 SGHNT and CDR2 YENEEA. This CDR3 comprises 15 residues. V lost 5 bases, J lost 8 bases, and 8 bases stayed unmatched. The DNA for the CDR3 is TGTGCCAGCAGCGTTACTAGCGGGAGCCCCCATGAGCAGTTCTTC. Translation gives CASSVTSGSPHEQFF.